The next 6 T cell receptor beta chains were all read from a single sample in a study of cytomegalovirus exposure and HLA in healthy donors. PCR was performed using 60 Vbeta and 13 Jbeta primers. TCRdb's table, derived via immunoSEQ multiplex PCR, lists solely in-frame clones and lacks some. The profile shows about 110,000 clones, 79% of them singletons. Sequencing was carried out using PBMCs. Receptors originate from a woman younger than 30 in good health and CMV-seropositive.

CDR3 DNA: TGTGCCAGCAGCTTAAGGGACAGTAATCAGCCCCAGCATTTT. Protein: CASSLRDSNQPQHF. The chain employs TRBV13 and TRBJ1-5; 7 bases match TRBD1. Germline assignment: CDR1 PRHDT and CDR2 FYEKMQ (reference sequence). The length of the CDR3 is 14 residues. J lost 4 bases, V lost 2 bases, and 2 bases had no gene match.

The chain is built from TRBV28 and TRBJ2-5, with TRBD1 matching over 7 bases. V gave up 6 bases and J gave up 3 bases; unmatched junction bases: 13. The CDR3 sequence is 16 residues long. CDR1 is MDHEN, CDR2 SYDVKM, per germline. In DNA, the CDR3 is TGTGCCAGCAGCCTTAACGCCCAGGGGGAGAAAGAGACCCAGTACTTC. Protein sequence: CASSLNAQGEKETQYF.

The chain recombines TRBV18 with TRBJ1-2; D is uncertain. CDR3 length equals 14 residues. CDR1 is KGHSH, CDR2 LQKENI, per germline. V was cut by 1 base and J by 7 bases, with 13 bases left in between. CDR3 protein: CASSPQAFRVGYTF. CDR3 nucleotide sequence: TGTGCCAGCTCACCACAGGCATTTCGGGTTGGCTACACCTTC.

The CDR3 sequence is CASSGTSGTDTQYF. In DNA form, the CDR3 reads TGCGCCAGCAGCGGGACTAGCGGCACAGATACGCAGTATTTT. The chain employs TRBV5-1 and TRBJ2-3, with TRBD2 matching over 10 bases. With V trimmed by 4 bases and J by 1 base, 0 bases remained unmatched. The germline V gene encodes CDR1 SGHRS and CDR2 YFSETQ. The CDR3 covers 14 residues. Using reference TRBV5-1 and TRBJ2-3 for the parts outside the CDR3, the full variable domain is KAGVTQTPRYLIKTRGQQVTLSCSPISGHRSVSWYQQTPGQGLQFLFEYFSETQRNKGNFPGRFSGRQFSNSRSEMNVSTLELGDSALYLCASSGTSGTDTQYFGPGTRLTVL.

The rearrangement links TRBV30 to TRBJ2-1, with 16 bases aligning to TRBD2. From germline, CDR1 is GTSNPN and CDR2 SVGIG (reference sequence). The CDR3 spans 16 residues. V lost 0 bases to trimming and J lost 9 bases; unmatched junction nucleotides: 5. This CDR3 reads CAWSVGTSGRAGEQFF. CDR3 coding DNA: TGTGCCTGGAGTGTAGGGACTAGCGGGAGGGCCGGTGAGCAGTTCTTC.

V usage is TRBV5-1 and J usage is TRBJ2-7, with D possibly TRBD2 on 6 matching bases. The CDR3 is 15 residues long. Between the trimmed V and J ends, which lost 3 bases and 0 bases, there was a span of 13 bases. Germline CDR1 reads SGHRS; CDR2 reads YFSETQ. CDR3 region: CASSWEDASSYEQYF. The CDR3 region has the DNA TGCGCCAGCAGCTGGGAGGACGCGAGCTCCTACGAGCAGTACTTC. The full variable domain, rest sourced from reference TRBV5-1 and TRBJ2-7, is KAGVTQTPRYLIKTRGQQVTLSCSPISGHRSVSWYQQTPGQGLQFLFEYFSETQRNKGNFPGRFSGRQFSNSRSEMNVSTLELGDSALYLCASSWEDASSYEQYFGPGTRLTVT.